This entry lists 6 T cell receptor beta chains sequenced from one sample in a study of beta chain features in type 1 diabetes. Isolated RNA was reverse transcribed in full, so expressed TCRB transcripts were sequenced. Only in-frame clones appear in the TCRdb table, and some are missing; sequencing was by immunoSEQ multiplex PCR. The profile shows almost 350,000 clones, 6.5% to 10% of them singletons. Sequencing was performed on central memory CD4+ T cells from blood. These receptors originate from a woman younger than 30 in good health.

As DNA, the CDR3 is TGCAGCGTTAGAAGGGAAATTGGGGGATACGAGCAGTACTTC. The encoded protein is CSVRREIGGYEQYF. The chain uses TRBV29-1 and TRBJ2-7; D may match TRBD1 or TRBD2 (5 bases each). The germline V and J ends were trimmed by 5 bases and 4 bases, with 18 bases remaining between them. CDR3 size: 14 residues. Germline V gene sequence: CDR1 SQVTM, CDR2 ANQGSEA.

A few counts support this clone. This sequence joins TRBV6-1 and TRBJ2-5; D is ambiguous. Germline CDR1 is MNHNS and CDR2 is SASEGT. The CDR3 sequence is 17 residues long. V was trimmed by 2 bases and J by 0 bases, leaving 16 bases between them. The CDR3, as DNA: TGTGCCAGCAGTGAATATATCGGTGTTGGGTACCAAGAGACCCAGTACTTC. Amino acids: CASSEYIGVGYQETQYF.

The V and J genes are TRBV19 and TRBJ2-1; tentatively, D is TRBD2 (5 bases). CDR1 LNHDA and CDR2 SQIVND come from the germline V gene (reference sequence). This CDR3 has 16 residues. The V and J ends lost 6 bases and 8 bases respectively, with 23 bases between them. The CDR3 sequence is CASRVLGGSIIYEQFF. The CDR3 nucleotides read TGTGCCAGTAGGGTTCTTGGAGGCAGTATAATATATGAGCAGTTCTTC.

In this sample, this clone turned up a few times. V usage is TRBV29-1 and J usage is TRBJ2-1; 10 nucleotides align to TRBD2. Germline trimming cut 0 bases from V and 9 bases from J; bases unmatched to any gene: 8. The CDR3 totals 15 residues. Germline loops: CDR1 SQVTM, CDR2 ANQGSEA. As DNA, the CDR3 is TGCAGCGTTGAAGATTGGAGCGGGAGGGCCCGTGAGCAGTTCTTC. This codes for CSVEDWSGRAREQFF.

This chain joins TRBV18 and TRBJ2-2, with D perhaps matching TRBD2 (5 bases). The CDR3 length is 15 residues. Trimming left V 3 bases short and J 5 bases short, with 13 bases between. CDR1 is KGHSH, CDR2 LQKENI, per germline. This chain's CDR3 is CASSPNREKTGELFF. In nucleotides, the CDR3 is TGTGCCAGCTCACCTAATAGGGAGAAGACCGGGGAGCTGTTTTTT.

This clone was recorded once. The chain carries TRBV27 and TRBJ2-1; TRBD1 is a possible D gene (5 bases). In germline, CDR1 is MNHEY, CDR2 SMNVEV (reference sequence). V gave up 2 bases and J gave up 8 bases, with 25 bases separating them. The length of the CDR3 is 18 residues. The CDR3 loop reads CASSLRHLRQMVQDEQFF. CDR3 nucleotide sequence: TGTGCCAGCAGTTTACGTCATCTAAGGCAGATGGTACAGGATGAGCAGTTCTTC.